The 24 T cell receptor beta chains reported below all come from one sample, sequenced in a study of shared clonotypes between healthy human individuals. TCRdb's copy holds only in-frame clones and misses some; the assay was immunoSEQ multiplex PCR. The table lists over 2 million clones, roughly 94% of them singletons, with about 0.13% in the top ten. What was sequenced was naive CD4+ T cells sorted from blood. Subset noted: CD45RA+ positively selected. The receptor source for this set is a man aged 18 to 30 in good health.

The chain is built from TRBV5-1 and TRBJ2-1, with D tentatively TRBD1 or TRBD2 (7 bases each). V was clipped by 6 bases and J by 3 bases, with 25 bases between them. Germline CDR1 is SGHRS and CDR2 is YFSETQ. This CDR3 is built from 18 residues. CDR3 amino acids: CASIRAGGGPSGYNEQFF. The CDR3 DNA follows: TGCGCCAGCATCCGGGCAGGGGGAGGGCCCTCAGGCTACAATGAGCAGTTCTTC.

This chain joins TRBV6-5 and TRBJ1-1; D is possibly TRBD1 (5 bases). V was shortened by 2 bases and J by 4 bases, with 14 bases between the two germline ends. This CDR3 is 15 amino acids long. CDR1 is MNHEY, CDR2 SVGAGI, per germline. CDR3 nucleotide sequence: TGTGCCAGCAGTTACCGCTGGATGGGGGGCACTGAAGCTTTCTTT. Protein: CASSYRWMGGTEAFF.

The chain combines TRBV10-3 with TRBJ2-3; D tentatively reads TRBD1 or TRBD2 (6 bases each). Germline values: CDR1 ENHRY, CDR2 SYGVKD. Trimming left V 5 bases short and J 1 base short, with 16 bases between. This CDR3 is 16 amino acids long. The CDR3 nucleotides are TGTGCCATCAGTCGGGACAAGGGGGGAGGCACAGATACGCAGTATTTT. This codes for CAISRDKGGGTDTQYF.

In regard to this clone: Other DNA sequences from this sample encode an identical CDR3 as well. The genes are TRBV6-1 and TRBJ1-2, with D tentatively TRBD1 (5 bases). Trimming removed 4 bases from V and 4 bases from J, with 10 bases in between. The CDR3 spans 13 residues. Germline V lookup: CDR1 MNHNS, CDR2 SASEGT. The CDR3 loop is CASSGGGGYGYTF. CDR3 bases: TGTGCCAGCAGTGGTGGGGGAGGCTATGGCTACACCTTC.

Turning to this clone: Other DNA sequences from this sample encode an identical CDR3 as well. The genes are TRBV5-1 and TRBJ2-7, with TRBD1 identical over 12 bases. This CDR3 is 15 amino acids long. V was clipped by 4 bases and J by 4 bases; unmatched bases: 6. The germline gives CDR1 SGHRS, CDR2 YFSETQ. CDR3 region: CASSPGTGGLYEQYF. Written as DNA, the CDR3 is TGCGCCAGCAGCCCAGGGACAGGGGGCTTGTACGAGCAGTACTTC.

The CDR3 nucleotides read TGTGCCAGCAGTGACTCATTCCGGGGCTATGGCTACACCTTC. Its protein product is CASSDSFRGYGYTF. The chain is built from TRBV6-4 and TRBJ1-2; D gene ambiguous. V was clipped by 0 bases and J by 4 bases, with 9 bases between them. Germline V gene sequence: CDR1 MRHNA, CDR2 SNTAGT. This CDR3 has 14 amino acids.

About this clone itself: One base away lies a much larger clone, so this may be a sequencing read error. Within the sample, other DNA sequences also encode this same CDR3. The CDR3 region has the DNA TGTGCCAGCAGCTCCTACTACGAGCAGTACTTC. It yields the protein CASSSYYEQYF. The chain couples TRBV11-2 to TRBJ2-7; no firm D call. This CDR3 spans 11 amino acids. Germline V lookup: CDR1 SGHAT, CDR2 FQNNGV. Trimming shortened V by 4 bases and J by 3 bases, and 4 bases separated the two germline ends.

The chain links TRBV11-2 to TRBJ2-5; the match to TRBD2 covers 14 bases. The CDR3 consists of 18 residues. Trimming at V came to 5 bases and at J to 9 bases, leaving 17 bases not matched to a gene. Per the germline V gene, CDR1 is SGHAT and CDR2 is FQNNGV. DNA for the CDR3: TGTGCCAGCAGCCCCGCCCCCGGGACTAGCGGGAGAAAGGAGGCCCAGTACTTC. Encoded protein: CASSPAPGTSGRKEAQYF.

V gene TRBV2 combines with J gene TRBJ1-2; D may be TRBD1 (5 bases). Deletions cut 3 bases from V and 3 bases from J, with 14 bases between. The CDR3 extends over 15 amino acids. The germline gives CDR1 SNHLY, CDR2 FYNNEI. In nucleotides, the CDR3 is TGTGCCAGCAGTGAGGAGACAGCGGCTTACTATGGCTACACCTTC. Its translation: CASSEETAAYYGYTF.

The CDR3 loop reads CASSSPGHRELFF. The CDR3 coding sequence is TGTGCCAGTAGTTCTCCAGGGCACCGGGAGCTGTTTTTT. This chain joins TRBV19 and TRBJ2-2, with D perhaps matching TRBD1 (5 bases). Trimming cost V 5 bases and J 9 bases, with 13 bases left between them. This CDR3 spans 13 amino acids. Germline loops: CDR1 LNHDA, CDR2 SQIVND (reference sequence).

The chain employs TRBV5-1 and TRBJ2-7, with D perhaps assigned TRBD1 or TRBD2 (5 bases each). The CDR3 covers 13 residues. Germline CDR1 SGHRS, CDR2 YFSETQ. V was clipped by 4 bases and J by 3 bases, with 11 bases between them. CDR3: CASSMTEGYEQYF. As DNA, the CDR3 is TGCGCCAGCAGCATGACAGAGGGCTACGAGCAGTACTTC.

This clone occurred once. The chain is built from TRBV4-3 and TRBJ2-7; TRBD2 aligns across 11 bases. J gave up 2 bases and V 9 bases, and 6 bases lay outside the gene matches. Germline V gene data show CDR1 as LGHNA and CDR2 as YSLEER. There are 14 residues in the CDR3. The CDR3 region is CARVAGGPPYEQYF. The DNA of the CDR3 is TGCGCCAGAGTAGCGGGAGGGCCCCCCTACGAGCAGTACTTC.

In this sample, this clone turned up many times. The chain has TRBV30 and TRBJ1-1, with a tentative D call TRBD1 (6 bases). This CDR3 is built from 14 residues. Trimming cost V 5 bases and J 1 base, with 14 bases left between them. CDR1 and CDR2 from the germline V gene are GTSNPN and SVGIG (reference sequence). CDR3 region: CAWCRRTENTEAFF. The CDR3 coding sequence is TGTGCCTGGTGCCGGCGGACAGAGAACACTGAAGCTTTCTTT.

The V gene is TRBV27, the J gene TRBJ1-5; D not certain. The CDR3 sequence is 15 residues long. The germline CDR1 and CDR2 sequences are MNHEY and SMNVEV (reference sequence). The ends were cut back, 4 bases at V and 0 bases at J, with 10 bases in the middle. The CDR3 is CASSSDLPSNQPQHF. DNA for the CDR3: TGTGCCAGCAGTTCCGACCTGCCTAGCAATCAGCCCCAGCATTTT.

The V call is TRBV6-5, the J call TRBJ2-1; 11 bases map to TRBD2. Germline CDR1 reads MNHEY; CDR2 reads SVGAGI. This CDR3 comprises 15 residues. V trimming: 6 bases; J trimming: 9 bases; junction bases outside the gene matches: 10. The CDR3 region is CASSTLSGGAAEQFF. CDR3 nucleotide sequence: TGTGCCAGCAGCACCCTTAGCGGGGGGGCCGCTGAGCAGTTCTTC.

CDR3 protein: CASSLSSLASEKLFF. The CDR3 nucleotides are TGTGCCAGCAGTTTATCTTCGTTAGCCAGTGAAAAACTGTTTTTT. This chain links TRBV28 with TRBJ1-4; D gene uncertain. Germline CDR1 and CDR2: MDHEN and SYDVKM. Trimming took 1 base from V and 7 from J, leaving 13 bases between them. There are 15 residues in the CDR3.

Note on this clone: Other DNA sequences in the sample encode the same CDR3. This chain joins TRBV6-1 and TRBJ1-1; D remains unclear. There are 11 residues in the CDR3. Germline lookup yields CDR1 MNHNS and CDR2 SASEGT. Trimming removed 2 bases from V and 8 bases from J, with 6 bases in between. CDR3: CASSETPEAFF. CDR3 nucleotide sequence: TGTGCCAGCAGTGAAACCCCGGAAGCTTTCTTT.

The CDR3 nucleotides read TGTGCCAGTAGTCGGGGGGGGCCAGACTATGGCTACACCTTC. This sequence encodes CASSRGGPDYGYTF. This chain connects TRBV19 to TRBJ1-2, with a weak D call TRBD1 (6 bases). The CDR3 has 14 amino acids. The germline CDR1 and CDR2 sequences are LNHDA and SQIVND (reference sequence). Trimming left V 5 bases short and J 3 bases short, with 13 bases between.

The rearrangement links TRBV11-2 to TRBJ2-6; D is possibly TRBD1 (6 bases). The V gene lost 5 bases and the J gene lost 1 base, with 18 bases spanning the gap. CDR3 length: 18 residues. Per germline, CDR1 SGHAT and CDR2 FQNNGV. This CDR3 reads CASSQTGSLSSGANVLTF. The DNA for the CDR3 is TGTGCCAGCAGCCAAACAGGGTCCCTATCTTCTGGGGCCAACGTCCTGACTTTC.

The chain links TRBV6-6 to TRBJ1-1; D is ambiguous. The germline CDR1 and CDR2 sequences are MNHNY and SVGAGI (reference sequence). This CDR3 comprises 11 residues. Trimming removed 7 bases at V and 6 bases at J, with 9 bases between. The CDR3 sequence: CASTYRAEAFF. As DNA, the CDR3 is TGTGCCAGCACCTACCGGGCTGAAGCTTTCTTT.

CDR3 sequence (DNA): TGTGCCATCAGTGAGTCCTTGACAGGACCCTATGGCTACACCTTC. Translating gives CAISESLTGPYGYTF. The V gene is TRBV10-3, the J gene TRBJ1-2; tentative D call: TRBD1 (6 bases). CDR1 and CDR2 (germline): ENHRY, SYGVKD. There are 15 residues in the CDR3. V gave up 0 bases and J gave up 4 bases, with 12 bases separating them.

The table lists this clone with a count of one. The gene calls are TRBV6-1 and TRBJ2-7; 8 nucleotides align to TRBD1. Germline-derived CDR1 and CDR2 are MNHNS and SASEGT. The CDR3 runs 13 residues. V lost 6 bases to trimming and J lost 6 bases; unmatched junction nucleotides: 7. The DNA for the CDR3 is TGTGCCAGCAGAGGACAGGGAGCAACCGAGCAGTACTTC. It codes for CASRGQGATEQYF.

The chain carries TRBV2 and TRBJ2-7, with a weak D call TRBD2 (5 bases). The V end lost 6 bases, the J end lost 5 bases, and 14 bases lay between the germline ends. Germline CDR1 reads SNHLY; CDR2 reads FYNNEI. The CDR3 totals 13 residues. This CDR3 reads CASSLRTGHEQYF. CDR3 DNA sequence: TGTGCCAGCAGCCTCCGGACTGGCCACGAGCAGTACTTC. The whole variable domain, remainder taken from reference TRBV2 and TRBJ2-7, is EPEVTQTPSHQVTQMGQEVILRCVPISNHLYFYWYRQILGQKVEFLVSFYNNEISEKSEIFDDQFSVERPDGSNFTLKIRSTKLEDSAMYFCASSLRTGHEQYFGPGTRLTVT.

The V gene is TRBV5-4, the J gene TRBJ1-4, with D possibly matching TRBD1 (6 bases). V lost 4 bases to trimming and J lost 6 bases, with 13 bases between them. Germline CDR1 reads SGHNT; CDR2 reads YYREEE (reference sequence). The CDR3 contains 14 residues. CDR3 DNA: TGTGCCAGCAGCCCGGGCGCAGGGGATGAAAAACTGTTTTTT. Encoded protein: CASSPGAGDEKLFF.